These 7 T cell receptor beta chains share one sample of origin, sequenced in a study of technical replicates of blood from a handful of donors. Assay used: immunoSEQ multiplex PCR; TCRdb lists only in-frame clones, some missing. Of under 90,000 clones listed, around 93% are singletons. The sequencing sample was made of T cells isolated from PBMCs. These receptors were taken from a human donor in good health.

This clone came up once. The rearrangement joins TRBV7-9 to TRBJ1-1; D is unresolved. Germline CDR1 is SEHNR and CDR2 is FQNEAQ (reference sequence). The CDR3 runs to 12 residues. Deletions cut 5 bases from V and 3 bases from J, with 7 bases between. The CDR3 loop reads CASSQRDTEAFF. The CDR3 nucleotides are TGTGCCAGCAGCCAGAGGGACACTGAAGCTTTCTTT.

V gene TRBV5-1 combines with J gene TRBJ2-7, with 8 bases lining up with TRBD1. The length of the CDR3 is 18 residues. CDR1 SGHRS and CDR2 YFSETQ come from the germline V gene. V gave up 0 bases and J gave up 2 bases; unmatched junction bases: 13. CDR3 protein: CASSLASDRRTGTYEQYF. The CDR3 bases are TGCGCCAGCAGCTTGGCCTCAGACCGGCGGACAGGGACCTACGAGCAGTACTTC.

This clone showed up just once. This chain connects TRBV7-6 to TRBJ2-2; the D is unclear. Looked up from germline, CDR1 is SGHVS and CDR2 is FNYEAQ. CDR3 size: 14 residues. Trimming shortened V by 5 bases and J by 1 base, and 8 bases separated the two germline ends. The CDR3 reads CASSESLNTGELFF. The CDR3 bases are TGTGCCAGCAGCGAGTCCTTGAACACCGGGGAGCTGTTTTTT. Based on the CDR3 plus reference TRBV7-6 and TRBJ2-2, the full variable domain is GAGVSQSPRYKVTKRGQDVALRCDPISGHVSLYWYRQALGQGPEFLTYFNYEAQQDKSGLPNDRFSAERPEGSISTLTIQRTEQRDSAMYRCASSESLNTGELFFGEGSRLTVL.

The rearrangement joins TRBV7-9 to TRBJ1-1; a possible D gene is TRBD1 (5 bases). Between the trimmed V and J ends, which lost 4 bases and 4 bases, there was a span of 19 bases. The CDR3 has 16 amino acids. Germline loops: CDR1 SEHNR, CDR2 FQNEAQ (reference sequence). As DNA, the CDR3 is TGTGCCAGCAGCTCGGACATCAGGATTTTTAGCACTGAAGCTTTCTTT. It is translated as CASSSDIRIFSTEAFF. The complete variable domain, with remaining parts taken from reference TRBV7-9 and TRBJ1-1, reads DTGVSQNPRHKITKRGQNVTFRCDPISEHNRLYWYRQTLGQGPEFLTYFQNEAQLEKSRLLSDRFSAERPKGSFSTLEIQRTEQGDSAMYLCASSSDIRIFSTEAFFGQGTRLTVV.

J is TRBJ2-1 and V is TRBV25-1; D is ambiguous. The germline gives CDR1 MGHDK, CDR2 SYGVNS. Trimming took off 3 bases at V and 4 bases at J, with 4 bases between the two ends. This CDR3 has 12 amino acids. CDR3 residues: CASSDPYNEQFF. In nucleotides, the CDR3 is TGTGCCAGCAGTGACCCATACAATGAGCAGTTCTTC. The entire variable domain, with the rest obtained from reference TRBV25-1 and TRBJ2-1, is as follows: EADIYQTPRYLVIGTGKKITLECSQTMGHDKMYWYQQDPGMELHLIHYSYGVNSTEKGDLSSESTVSRIRTEHFPLTLESARPSHTSQYLCASSDPYNEQFFGPGTRLTVL.

The chain links TRBV6-4 to TRBJ1-5, with D possibly matching TRBD1 (6 bases). This CDR3 region has 14 residues. CDR1 and CDR2 from the germline V gene are MRHNA and SNTAGT. V shed 4 bases and J shed 7 bases, with 14 bases lying between them. This CDR3 is CASSVQGIGQPQHF. DNA for the CDR3: TGTGCCAGCAGTGTACAGGGAATCGGGCAGCCCCAGCATTTT.

This clone was recorded only once. The genes are TRBV15 and TRBJ1-5; 7 bases are shared with TRBD1. Germline lookup yields CDR1 LNHNV and CDR2 YYDKDF (reference sequence). V was clipped by 0 bases and J by 1 base; unmatched bases: 3. There are 16 residues in the CDR3. CDR3 coding DNA: TGTGCCACCAGCAGAGAGCAGGGACAGAGCAATCAGCCCCAGCATTTT. This translates into CATSREQGQSNQPQHF.